The T cell receptor (beta chain) described here comes from a study of STAT5B mutations in CD4+ large granular lymphocyte leukemia. For this clone: Its antigen is still unknown.

TCRdb keeps only in-frame clones here, not all; method: immunoSEQ multiplex PCR. The profile shows more than 30,000 clones, around 73% of them singletons. The CDR3 runs 16 residues. V gave up 4 bases and J gave up 3 bases; unmatched junction bases: 8. The germline V gene has CDR1 LNHNV and CDR2 YYDKDF (reference sequence). Study results and caveats: Top patient clones used TRBV06 genes more often: 8/27 versus 2/35 in controls.

The sequence came from a human donor in good health. The chain has TRBV15 and TRBJ1-5, with 8 bases fitting TRBD1. Specimen: CD4+ T cells from blood buffy coats. The CDR3 bases are TGTGCCACCAGCACCTTAGGACAGGGCCCCAATCAGCCCCAGCATTTT. Translation gives CATSTLGQGPNQPQHF. The complete variable domain, with remaining parts taken from reference TRBV15 and TRBJ1-5, reads DAMVIQNPRYQVTQFGKPVTLSCSQTLNHNVMYWYQQKSSQAPKLLFHYYDKDFNNEADTPDNFQSRRPNTSFCFLDIRSPGLGDTAMYLCATSTLGQGPNQPQHFGDGTRLSIL.